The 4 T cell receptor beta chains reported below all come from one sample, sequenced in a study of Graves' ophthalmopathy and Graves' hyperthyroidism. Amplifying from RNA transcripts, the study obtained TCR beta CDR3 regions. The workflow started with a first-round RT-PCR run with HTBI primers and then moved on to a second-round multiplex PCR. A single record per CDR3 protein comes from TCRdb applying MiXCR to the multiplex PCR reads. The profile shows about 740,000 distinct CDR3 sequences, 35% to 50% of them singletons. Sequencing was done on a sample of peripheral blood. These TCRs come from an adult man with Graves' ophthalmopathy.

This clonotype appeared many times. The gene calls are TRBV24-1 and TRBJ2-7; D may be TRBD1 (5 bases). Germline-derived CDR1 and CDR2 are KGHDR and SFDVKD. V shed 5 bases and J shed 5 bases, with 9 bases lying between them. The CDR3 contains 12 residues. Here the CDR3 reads CATSVRGDEQYF. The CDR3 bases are TGTGCCACCAGTGTAAGGGGCGACGAGCAGTACTTC.

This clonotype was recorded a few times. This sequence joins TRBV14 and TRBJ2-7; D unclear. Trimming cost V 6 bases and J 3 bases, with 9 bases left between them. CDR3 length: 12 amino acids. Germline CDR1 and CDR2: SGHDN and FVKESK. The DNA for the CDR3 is TGTGCCAGCAGGGACGGAGTCTACGAGCAGTACTTC. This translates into CASRDGVYEQYF.

The CDR3 DNA sequence: TGCAGCGTCGTTCAGGAGAACACTGAAGCTTTCTTT. This sequence encodes CSVVQENTEAFF. The V gene is TRBV29-1, the J gene TRBJ1-1; no clear D. This CDR3 comprises 12 residues. Germline V gene sequence: CDR1 SQVTM, CDR2 ANQGSEA. V was cut by 6 bases and J by 1 base, with 9 bases left in between.

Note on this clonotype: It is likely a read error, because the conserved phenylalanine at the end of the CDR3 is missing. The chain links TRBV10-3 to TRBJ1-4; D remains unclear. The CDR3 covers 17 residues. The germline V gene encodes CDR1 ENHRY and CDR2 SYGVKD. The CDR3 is CASSERAGGPTNEKLFL. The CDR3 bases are TGTGCCAGCAGTGAAAGGGCAGGAGGACCAACTAATGAAAAACTGTTTCTT.